The 16 T cell receptor beta chains in this list originate from one sample, sequenced in a study of cytomegalovirus exposure and HLA in healthy donors. PCR primers comprised 60 Vbeta and 13 Jbeta primers. Here immunoSEQ multiplex PCR was the method, and the copy in TCRdb shows in-frame clones only, minus some. There are approximately 100,000 clones in the sample; over 60% occur only once, and roughly 5.6% lies in the top ten. Material for sequencing was PBMCs. The receptors here all came from a female donor in good health and CMV-seropositive.

The chain couples TRBV18 to TRBJ1-1; D unresolved. This CDR3 is 14 amino acids long. In germline, CDR1 is KGHSH, CDR2 LQKENI. V was clipped by 3 bases and J by 6 bases, with 14 bases between them. In DNA, the CDR3 is TGTGCCAGCTCACCTTGGGCAGAGGGATCTGAAGCTTTCTTT. Its protein product is CASSPWAEGSEAFF. Together with reference TRBV18 and TRBJ1-1, the CDR3 gives the full variable domain: NAGVMQNPRHLVRRRGQEARLRCSPMKGHSHVYWYRQLPEEGLKFMVYLQKENIIDESGMPKERFSAEFPKEGPSILRIQQVVRGDSAAYFCASSPWAEGSEAFFGQGTRLTVV.

The chain couples TRBV4-1 to TRBJ1-2; no clear D gene. Germline values: CDR1 MGHRA, CDR2 YSYEKL. The CDR3 is made up of 13 amino acids. Trimming removed 2 bases from V and 4 bases from J, with 8 bases in between. CDR3 amino acids: CASSQPDTYGYTF. The CDR3 DNA reads TGCGCCAGCAGCCAACCAGACACCTATGGCTACACCTTC.

This clone occurred a few times. Other DNA sequences from this sample encode an identical CDR3 as well. The chain employs TRBV4-3 and TRBJ2-1; the match to TRBD2 covers 8 bases. Germline CDR1 and CDR2: LGHNA and YSLEER. V shed 0 bases and J 5 bases; nucleotides not matched to a gene: 12. This CDR3 contains 18 residues. CDR3 coding DNA: TGCGCCAGCAGCCAAGATCTAGCGGGTGGGCTGTTCGACAATGAGCAGTTCTTC. This encodes CASSQDLAGGLFDNEQFF.

In this sample, this clone turned up a few times. The chain carries TRBV10-3 and TRBJ2-1; a possible D gene is TRBD1 (5 bases). This CDR3 spans 12 amino acids. Between the trimmed V and J ends, which lost 9 bases and 7 bases, there was a span of 13 bases. Germline V CDR1 and CDR2: ENHRY, SYGVKD. The CDR3 DNA follows: TGTGCCATAAGGGCAGGGAATAATGAGCAGTTCTTC. Amino acid sequence: CAIRAGNNEQFF.

The chain joins TRBV27 to TRBJ2-7; D is possibly TRBD2 (6 bases). This CDR3 comprises 13 residues. The V and J ends lost 4 bases and 6 bases respectively, with 13 bases between them. Germline CDR1 is MNHEY and CDR2 is SMNVEV (reference sequence). CDR3 protein: CASSSNRGSEQYF. The CDR3 DNA reads as TGTGCCAGCAGTTCCAACCGGGGGAGCGAGCAGTACTTC.

The J gene is TRBJ1-2, the V gene TRBV28, with 8 positions matching TRBD1. After removal of 2 bases from V and 4 bases from J, the junction contained 12 bases not matched to a gene. CDR1 is MDHEN, CDR2 SYDVKM, per germline. This CDR3 region has 17 residues. CDR3 sequence: CASSLIRDRINIYGYTF. The CDR3 DNA is TGTGCCAGCAGTTTAATACGGGACAGGATAAACATCTATGGCTACACCTTC.

V and J are TRBV27 and TRBJ2-7; the match to TRBD1 covers 8 bases. Trimming took 6 bases from V and 7 from J; bases not matched to a gene: 23. From germline, CDR1 is MNHEY and CDR2 SMNVEV (reference sequence). The CDR3 is made up of 18 amino acids. In DNA, the CDR3 is TGTGCCAGCAGCTTTTCGGGCCTAAACAGGGGGACGCCCGGGGAGCAGTACTTC. Protein: CASSFSGLNRGTPGEQYF.

The rearrangement links TRBV6-1 to TRBJ2-6; maybe TRBD1 (6 bases). The CDR3 sequence is 16 residues long. Germline V gene lookup returns CDR1 MNHNS and CDR2 SASEGT. Trimming left V 4 bases short and J 0 bases short, with 10 bases between. The DNA of the CDR3 is TGTGCCAGCAGTGGGGGACAAAGCTCTGGGGCCAACGTCCTGACTTTC. It encodes CASSGGQSSGANVLTF.

The chain joins TRBV30 to TRBJ1-3; no definite D call. The CDR3 extends over 13 amino acids. The V and J ends lost 1 base and 3 bases respectively, with 7 bases between them. Germline CDR1 and CDR2: GTSNPN and SVGIG (reference sequence). The CDR3 region has the DNA TGTGCCTGGAGTGGGCAGTTTGGAAACACCATATATTTT. It translates to CAWSGQFGNTIYF.

The V call is TRBV5-8, the J call TRBJ2-1; TRBD1 matches 8 bases. Germline lookup yields CDR1 SGHTS and CDR2 YDEGEE. This CDR3 is built from 14 residues. With 7 bases clipped from V and 4 bases from J, the junction kept 7 bases outside the gene matches. The CDR3 loop reads CASSDQGAYNEQFF. CDR3 DNA sequence: TGTGCCAGCTCAGATCAGGGGGCTTACAATGAGCAGTTCTTC.

The chain uses TRBV9 and TRBJ1-2; D remains ambiguous. Trimming removed 4 bases at V and 2 bases at J, with 12 bases between. Germline values: CDR1 SGDLS, CDR2 YYNGEE. The CDR3 consists of 14 residues. CDR3 amino acids: CASSSEGPNYGYTF. For the CDR3, the DNA is TGTGCCAGCAGCTCGGAGGGCCCCAACTATGGCTACACCTTC. Together with reference TRBV9 and TRBJ1-2, the CDR3 gives the full variable domain: DSGVTQTPKHLITATGQRVTLRCSPRSGDLSVYWYQQSLDQGLQFLIQYYNGEERAKGNILERFSAQQFPDLHSELNLSSLELGDSALYFCASSSEGPNYGYTFGSGTRLTVV.

The V call is TRBV28, the J call TRBJ2-1, with 8 positions matching TRBD1. The CDR3 length is 14 residues. Trimming removed 3 bases from V and 6 bases from J; junction bases left unmatched: 4. The germline CDR1 and CDR2 sequences are MDHEN and SYDVKM. In nucleotides, the CDR3 is TGTGCCAGCAGTTTGGGACAGGCTCGCAATGAGCAGTTCTTC. This gives the protein CASSLGQARNEQFF.

The V call is TRBV5-1, the J call TRBJ2-5; D ambiguous. Germline V gene data show CDR1 as SGHRS and CDR2 as YFSETQ. The CDR3 is 11 residues long. Between the trimmed V and J ends, which lost 0 bases and 7 bases, there was a span of 4 bases. The CDR3 DNA follows: TGCGCCAGCAGCTTGGACAGGACCCAGTACTTC. Its translation is CASSLDRTQYF.

The chain links TRBV2 to TRBJ2-3, with TRBD2 matching over 9 bases. CDR3 length: 14 residues. Germline lookup yields CDR1 SNHLY and CDR2 FYNNEI. J was trimmed by 3 bases and V by 7 bases; bases with no gene match: 5. CDR3 nucleotide sequence: TGTGCCAGCAATCTAGGACTAGCGACAGATACGCAGTATTTT. It encodes CASNLGLATDTQYF.

This clone was picked up one time. The chain recombines TRBV27 with TRBJ1-5; a possible D gene is TRBD1 (6 bases). The CDR3 consists of 14 residues. Germline CDR1 and CDR2: MNHEY and SMNVEV (reference sequence). The V end lost 3 bases, the J end lost 5 bases, and 11 bases lay between the germline ends. Written as DNA, the CDR3 is TGTGCCAGCAGTTTGTTCAGGGGTGATCAGCCCCAGCATTTT. This translates into CASSLFRGDQPQHF.

This clone was detected only once. The chain uses TRBV9 and TRBJ2-5; 14 nucleotides line up with TRBD2. V shed 4 bases and J 5 bases; nucleotides not matched to a gene: 7. Germline values: CDR1 SGDLS, CDR2 YYNGEE. CDR3 length: 16 amino acids. In DNA, the CDR3 is TGTGCCAGCAGCCCGACTAGCGGGAGGGCGGAGGAGACCCAGTACTTC. It specifies CASSPTSGRAEETQYF. The full variable domain, with the rest looked up from reference TRBV9 and TRBJ2-5, is DSGVTQTPKHLITATGQRVTLRCSPRSGDLSVYWYQQSLDQGLQFLIQYYNGEERAKGNILERFSAQQFPDLHSELNLSSLELGDSALYFCASSPTSGRAEETQYFGPGTRLLVL.